This T cell receptor (beta chain) appears in the sequencing data of a study of shared clonotypes between healthy human individuals (dated by TCRdb to 2020 to 2021). As for the study more broadly: The cohort comprised a couple of women and three men aged 18 to 49 years. Blood TCR repertoires of roughly five healthy adults were deeply sequenced to estimate repertoire size and the extent of clonotype sharing between individuals. Between about 0.8 and 9 billion PBMCs per donor were obtained by leukapheresis. Per donor, three plates each were used for CD4 naive and CD4 memory, two for CD8 naive, and one for CD8 memory. To increase sequencing depth and limit assay-specific biases, TCR repertoire library preparation and sequencing were carried out by different laboratories using diverse techniques. Paper-wide results and their limitations: Sharing across a handful of donors was observed for roughly 5% of naive CD4, about 3.2% of naive CD8, 2% to 2.5% of memory CD4, and approximately 0.41% of memory CD8 clonotypes. Even with the large sequencing depth, rarefaction of the sorted-subset datasets indicated that sequencing was incomplete. Compared with non-shared clonotypes, clonotypes shared by all four sorted-subset donors had higher generation probabilities. Naive subsets generally had larger estimated clonotype richness than memory subsets did. The genetic and exposure-history diversity represented was limited by the small number of donors. Based on pairwise subsampling, the degree of clonotype sharing among donors was expected to be affected by sequencing depth. Sampling was limited to blood, and TCR repertoires in tissue likely differ from TCR repertoires in blood.

The donors were healthy, HIV-negative adults who had no recently reported acute infections or vaccinations. Every donor was a Caucasian adult living in Nashville, Tennessee, USA. CD4+ T cells were enriched by magnetic negative selection, after which naive cells were positively selected on CD45RA and the negative fraction was taken as the memory subset. Blood was obtained by leukapheresis, after which PBMCs were separated by Ficoll-Histopaque density gradient centrifugation and cryopreserved in liquid nitrogen vapor phase. Purity and quantity of every magnetically sorted T cell population were checked by analytical flow cytometry. From each sorted fraction, genomic DNA was isolated and quantified by UV absorbance on a Nanodrop 2000c. As for this clone: Its target antigen remains unknown. No much larger clonotype is one base removed from it; base qualities were not supplied.

TCR CDR3 regions were amplified from genomic DNA by multiplex PCR using the deep immunoSEQ assay. For each cell subset, the extracted genomic DNA was distributed evenly across all wells of several immunoSEQ 96-well plates, and each plate served as one replicate. Each replicate PCR for sorted subsets received around 210 ng genomic DNA, equal to about 30,000 T cell genomes. Purified libraries were measured with a Qubit 3.0 fluorometer, size-checked on a Bioanalyzer 2100, and measured again with the KAPA Library Quantification kit. A separate single-read 150-cycle Illumina NextSeq 550 flow cell was used to sequence each immunoSEQ 96-well plate. From the authors' description of their analysis: Because the immunoSEQ output included only junctional sequences and no quality scores, the filtering could not be the same as the filtering used for full-length reads. Sequences were annotated with PyIR, a Python wrapper for IgBLAST v1.9, using IMGT germline references to assign V/J genes and CDR3. Any read was removed if the V/J assignment was weak (E-value above 1e-6), the CDR3 was missing, or the read contained stop codons, out-of-frame junctions, or ambiguous translated residues. A V3J clonotype was defined by an identical inferred V gene, J gene, and CDR3 amino acid sequence. Percentage overlap between repertoires was computed as shared unique clonotypes divided by the size of the smaller repertoire. Richness of each repertoire was evaluated using RTK rarefaction, the Chao1 estimator, and Recon v2.1 estimates of unobserved clonotypes. For all TCRbeta clonotypes obtained by the gDNA method from four donors, generation probabilities were computed with OLGA. TCRdb stores this immuneACCESS table with in-frame sequences only. Part of the clones is absent; in the studies checked, under half of the shortfall reflects unresolved V genes, and no reason is known for the rest. For V, J and clone size, that table is used; D and trimming come from the DNA. In all, the sample holds some 2 million clones, and roughly 95% of those were seen once. The ten largest clones add up to more than 0.1% of the sample.

The junction carries 9 bases between V and J, which are trimmed by 3 bases and 4 bases respectively. The CDR3 has 14 amino acids, counting the end cysteine and phenylalanine. Just the 42-base CDR3 DNA is kept, in frame starting at base 1. CDR1 SGHTA and CDR2 FQGNSA were looked up in the germline V gene. Recombination linked TRBV7-2 to TRBJ2-2, with TRBD2 perhaps the D gene, on 6 matching bases. The sequence came from a man between 18 and 35 years old in good health. The material sequenced was naive CD4+ T cells sorted from blood. The cell subset or site tag for this specimen amounts to: CD45RA+ positively selected. At the DNA level, the sequence is TGTGCCAGCAGCTTCATCGGGGGCACCGGGGAGCTGTTTTTT. This encodes CASSFIGGTGELFF. The variable domain in full, with residues beyond the CDR3 obtained from the reference TRBV7-2 and TRBJ2-2 genes, is GAGVSQSPSNKVTEKGKDVELRCDPISGHTALYWYRQSLGQGLEFLIYFQGNSAPDKSGLPSDRFSAERTGGSVSTLTIQRTQQEDSAVYLCASSFIGGTGELFFGEGSRLTVL.